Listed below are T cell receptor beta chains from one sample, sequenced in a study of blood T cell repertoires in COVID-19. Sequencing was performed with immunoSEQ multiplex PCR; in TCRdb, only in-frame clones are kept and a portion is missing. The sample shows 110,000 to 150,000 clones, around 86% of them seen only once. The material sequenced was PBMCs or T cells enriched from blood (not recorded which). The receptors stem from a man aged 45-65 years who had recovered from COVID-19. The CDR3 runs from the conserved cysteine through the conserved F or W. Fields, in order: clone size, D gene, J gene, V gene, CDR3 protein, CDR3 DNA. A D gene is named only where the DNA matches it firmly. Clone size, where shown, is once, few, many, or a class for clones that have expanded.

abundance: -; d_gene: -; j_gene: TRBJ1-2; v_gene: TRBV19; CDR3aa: CASSMSPPWGYTF; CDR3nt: TGTGCCAGTAGTATGAGTCCCCCGTGGGGCTACACCTTC
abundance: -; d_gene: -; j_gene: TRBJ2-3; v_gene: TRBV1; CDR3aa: CTSSQEKGLVRIAETDTQYF; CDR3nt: TGCACCAGCAGCCAAGAAAAGGGACTAGTCCGGATCGCCGAAACAGATACGCAGTATTTT
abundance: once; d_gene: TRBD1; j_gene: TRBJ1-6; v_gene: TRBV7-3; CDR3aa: CASSSGQGSPLHF; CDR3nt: TGTGCCAGCAGCTCGGGACAGGGCTCACCCCTCCACTTT
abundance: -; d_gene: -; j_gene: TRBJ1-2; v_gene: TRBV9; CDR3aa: CASSAGLPGGYTF; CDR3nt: TGTGCCAGCAGCGCGGGACTTCCCGGGGGCTACACCTTC
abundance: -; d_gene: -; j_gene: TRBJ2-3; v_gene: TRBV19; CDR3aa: CASSIRSESSTDTQYF; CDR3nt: TGTGCCAGTAGTATAAGGAGCGAATCTAGCACAGATACGCAGTATTTT
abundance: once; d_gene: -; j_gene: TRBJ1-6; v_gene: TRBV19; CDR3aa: CASKNSYNSPLHF; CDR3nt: TGTGCCAGCAAAAACTCCTATAATTCACCCCTCCACTTT
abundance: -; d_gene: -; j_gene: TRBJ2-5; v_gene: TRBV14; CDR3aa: CASSPGREGGQETQYF; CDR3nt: TGTGCCAGCAGCCCCGGAAGGGAGGGGGGCCAAGAGACCCAGTACTTC
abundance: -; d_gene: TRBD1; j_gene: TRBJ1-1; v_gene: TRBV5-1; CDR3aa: CASTLNRGEFHTEAFF; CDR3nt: TGCGCCAGCACTCTCAACAGGGGAGAATTTCACACTGAAGCTTTCTTT
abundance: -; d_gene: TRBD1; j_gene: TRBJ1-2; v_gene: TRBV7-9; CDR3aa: CASGPTGIRHYGYTF; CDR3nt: TGTGCCAGCGGCCCGACAGGGATTAGGCACTATGGCTACACCTTC
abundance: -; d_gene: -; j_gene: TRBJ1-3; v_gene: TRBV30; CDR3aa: CAWSEGSAGNTIYF; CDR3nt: TGTGCCTGGAGTGAAGGGAGTGCTGGAAACACCATATATTTT
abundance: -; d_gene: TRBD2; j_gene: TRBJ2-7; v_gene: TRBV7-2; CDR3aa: CASSFTASGSYEQYF; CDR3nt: TGTGCCAGCAGCTTTACGGCTAGCGGATCCTACGAGCAGTACTTC
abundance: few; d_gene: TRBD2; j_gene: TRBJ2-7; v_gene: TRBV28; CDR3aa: CATGLAGDPRLSSYEQYF; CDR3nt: TGTGCCACCGGACTAGCGGGAGACCCACGCTTAAGCTCCTACGAGCAGTACTTC
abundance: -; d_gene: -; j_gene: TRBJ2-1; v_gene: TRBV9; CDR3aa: CASSVDLNRHEQFF; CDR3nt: TGTGCCAGCAGCGTAGACCTTAACAGGCATGAGCAGTTCTTC
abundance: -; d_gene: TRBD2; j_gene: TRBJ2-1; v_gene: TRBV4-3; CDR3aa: CASSRTSGNYNEQFF; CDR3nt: TGCGCCAGCAGCCGAACTAGCGGGAATTACAATGAGCAGTTCTTC
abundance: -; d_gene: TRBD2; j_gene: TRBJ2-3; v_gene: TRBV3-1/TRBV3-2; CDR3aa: CASSYLAGSDTDTQYF; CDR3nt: TGTGCCAGCAGCTATCTAGCGGGATCGGACACAGATACGCAGTATTTT
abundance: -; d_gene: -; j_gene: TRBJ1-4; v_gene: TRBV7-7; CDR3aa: CASSPGTGDGKLFF; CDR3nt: TGTGCCAGCAGCCCCGGGACGGGGGATGGAAAACTGTTTTTT
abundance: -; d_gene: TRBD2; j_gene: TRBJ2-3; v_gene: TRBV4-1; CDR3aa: CASSRGLAGAITDTQYF; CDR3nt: TGCGCCAGCAGCCGGGGACTAGCGGGGGCGATCACAGATACGCAGTATTTT
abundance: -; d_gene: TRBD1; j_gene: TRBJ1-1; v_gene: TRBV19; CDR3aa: CASSHARQGAEAFF; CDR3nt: TGTGCCAGTAGCCACGCCAGACAGGGAGCTGAAGCTTTCTTT
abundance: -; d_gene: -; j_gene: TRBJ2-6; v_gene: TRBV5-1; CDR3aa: CASSLAFSGANVLTF; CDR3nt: TGCGCCAGCAGCTTGGCTTTCTCCGGGGCCAACGTCCTGACTTTC
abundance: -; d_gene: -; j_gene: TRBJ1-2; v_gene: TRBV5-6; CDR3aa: CASSLEQRANYGYTF; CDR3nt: TGTGCCAGCAGCTTGGAACAGAGAGCTAACTATGGCTACACCTTC
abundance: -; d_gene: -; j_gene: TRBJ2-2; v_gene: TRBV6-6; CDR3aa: CASSPIRGTGELFF; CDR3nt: TGTGCCAGCAGTCCCATTCGCGGGACCGGGGAGCTGTTTTTT
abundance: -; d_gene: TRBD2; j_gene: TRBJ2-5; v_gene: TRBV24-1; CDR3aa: CATNAGGQETQYF; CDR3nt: TGTGCCACCAATGCGGGGGGTCAAGAGACCCAGTACTTC
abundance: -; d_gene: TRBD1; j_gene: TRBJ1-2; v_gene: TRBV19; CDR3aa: CASSPKDRGSTF; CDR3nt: TGTGCCAGTAGCCCAAAAGACAGGGGCTCCACCTTC
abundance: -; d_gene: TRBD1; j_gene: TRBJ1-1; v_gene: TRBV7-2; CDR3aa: CASSPGQGAYTEAFF; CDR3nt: TGTGCCAGCAGCCCAGGACAGGGGGCGTACACTGAAGCTTTCTTT
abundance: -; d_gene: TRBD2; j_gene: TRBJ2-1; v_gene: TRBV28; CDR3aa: CASSSAGGPYNEQFF; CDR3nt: TGTGCCAGCAGTTCAGCGGGAGGTCCCTACAATGAGCAGTTCTTC
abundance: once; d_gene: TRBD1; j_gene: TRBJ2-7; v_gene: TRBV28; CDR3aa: CASRGRDRNYEQYF; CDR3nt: TGTGCCAGCAGGGGAAGGGACAGAAATTACGAGCAGTACTTC
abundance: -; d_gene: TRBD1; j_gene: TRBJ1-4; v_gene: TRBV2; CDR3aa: CASRTDRGNEKLFF; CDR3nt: TGTGCCAGCAGGACAGACAGGGGAAATGAAAAACTGTTTTTT
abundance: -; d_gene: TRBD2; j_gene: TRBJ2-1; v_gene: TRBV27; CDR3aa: CASTPLGTSGSHEQFF; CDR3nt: TGTGCCAGCACTCCCCTGGGGACTAGCGGGAGTCATGAGCAGTTCTTC
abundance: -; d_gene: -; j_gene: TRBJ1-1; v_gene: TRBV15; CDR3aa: CATSAGRRTEAFF; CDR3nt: TGTGCCACCAGCGCGGGCCGTCGGACTGAAGCTTTCTTT
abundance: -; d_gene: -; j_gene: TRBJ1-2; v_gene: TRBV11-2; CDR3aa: CASSLSPEVAPYGYTF; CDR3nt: TGTGCCAGCAGCTTGAGCCCAGAGGTGGCACCGTATGGCTACACCTTC
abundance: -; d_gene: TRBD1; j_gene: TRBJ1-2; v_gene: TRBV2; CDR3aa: CASSAQGQGTNYGYTF; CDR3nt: TGTGCCAGCAGTGCCCAGGGACAGGGGACTAACTATGGCTACACCTTC
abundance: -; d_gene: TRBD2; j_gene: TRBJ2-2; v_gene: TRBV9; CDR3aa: CASSLAGGPTGELFF; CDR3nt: TGTGCCAGCAGCCTAGCGGGGGGGCCAACCGGGGAGCTGTTTTTT
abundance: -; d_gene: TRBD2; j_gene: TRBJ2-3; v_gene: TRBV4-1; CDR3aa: CASSQPLAGVPDTQYF; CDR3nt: TGCGCCAGCAGCCAACCTCTAGCGGGAGTACCGGATACGCAGTATTTT
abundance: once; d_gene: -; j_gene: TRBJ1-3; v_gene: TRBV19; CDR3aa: CASSIFSRINSGNTIYF; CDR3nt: TGTGCCAGTAGTATATTTTCGCGCATCAACTCTGGAAACACCATATATTTT
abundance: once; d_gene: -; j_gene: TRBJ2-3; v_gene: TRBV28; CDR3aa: CASSLAGLGSTDTQYF; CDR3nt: TGTGCCAGCAGTTTAGCGGGGCTCGGCAGCACAGATACGCAGTATTTT
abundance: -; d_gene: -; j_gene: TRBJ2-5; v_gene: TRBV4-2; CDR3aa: CASSQSRGGQTQYF; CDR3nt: TGTGCCAGCAGCCAAAGCAGGGGCGGACAGACCCAGTACTTC
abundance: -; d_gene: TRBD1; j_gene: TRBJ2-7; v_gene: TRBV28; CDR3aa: CASRPQGTGTWYEQYF; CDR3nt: TGTGCCAGCAGACCACAGGGGACGGGTACGTGGTACGAGCAGTACTTC
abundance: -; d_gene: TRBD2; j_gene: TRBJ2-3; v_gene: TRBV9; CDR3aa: CASSVVGLAGRGYDTDTQYF; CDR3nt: TGTGCCAGCAGCGTAGTCGGTTTAGCGGGAAGGGGGTACGACACAGATACGCAGTATTTT
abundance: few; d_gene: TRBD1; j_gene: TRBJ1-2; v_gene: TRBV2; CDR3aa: CASRVPGQGARNYGYTF; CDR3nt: TGTGCCAGCAGGGTTCCGGGACAGGGGGCCCGGAACTATGGCTACACCTTC
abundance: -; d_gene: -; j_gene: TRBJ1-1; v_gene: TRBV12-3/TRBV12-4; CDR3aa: CASSSQENTEAFF; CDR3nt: TGTGCCAGCAGCTCACAGGAGAACACTGAAGCTTTCTTT
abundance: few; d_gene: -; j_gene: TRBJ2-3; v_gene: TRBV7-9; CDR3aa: CASSPGWPDTQYF; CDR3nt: TGTGCCAGCAGCCCAGGGTGGCCAGATACGCAGTATTTT
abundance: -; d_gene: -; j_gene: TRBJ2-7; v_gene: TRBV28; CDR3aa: CASSSSTGEQYF; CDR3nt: TGTGCCAGCAGTTCTAGCACGGGCGAGCAGTACTTC
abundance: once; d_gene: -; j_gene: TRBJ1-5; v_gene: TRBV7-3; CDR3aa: CASQRNQPQHF; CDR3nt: TGTGCCAGCCAGCGTAATCAGCCCCAGCATTTT
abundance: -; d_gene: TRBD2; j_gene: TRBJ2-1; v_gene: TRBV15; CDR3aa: CATSGRAVDEQFF; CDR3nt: TGTGCCACCAGCGGGAGGGCGGTGGATGAGCAGTTCTTC
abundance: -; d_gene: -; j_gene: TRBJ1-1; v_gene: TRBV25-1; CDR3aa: CASSQSRTEAFF; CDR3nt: TGTGCCAGCAGCCAAAGTCGGACTGAAGCTTTCTTT
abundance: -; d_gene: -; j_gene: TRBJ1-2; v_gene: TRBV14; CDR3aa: CASSPRGSYGYTF; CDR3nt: TGTGCCAGCAGCCCACGGGGGTCCTATGGCTACACCTTC
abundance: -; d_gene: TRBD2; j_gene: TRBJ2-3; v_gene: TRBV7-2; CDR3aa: CASSLLAGGQADTQYF; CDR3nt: TGTGCCAGCAGCTTACTAGCGGGGGGGCAAGCAGATACGCAGTATTTT
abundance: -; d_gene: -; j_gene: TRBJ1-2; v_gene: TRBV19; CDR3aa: CATRDYGATGYTF; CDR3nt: TGTGCCACCCGGGACTACGGAGCGACAGGCTACACCTTC
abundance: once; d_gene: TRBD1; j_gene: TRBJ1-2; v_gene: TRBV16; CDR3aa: CASSPRGTGFNGYTF; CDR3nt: TGTGCCAGCAGCCCGAGGGGGACAGGCTTTAATGGCTACACCTTC
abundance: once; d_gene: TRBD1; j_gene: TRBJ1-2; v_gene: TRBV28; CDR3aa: CASSLRDSVYGYTF; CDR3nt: TGTGCCAGCAGTCTCCGGGACAGTGTCTATGGCTACACCTTC
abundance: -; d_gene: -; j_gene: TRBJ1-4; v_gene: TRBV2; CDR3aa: CASREDRLNEKLFF; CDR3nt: TGTGCCAGCAGAGAGGACAGACTTAATGAAAAACTGTTTTTT
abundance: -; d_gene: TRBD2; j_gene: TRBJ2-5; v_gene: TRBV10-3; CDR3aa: CAISGTSGGYQETQYF; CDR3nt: TGTGCCATCAGTGGGACTAGCGGGGGGTACCAAGAGACCCAGTACTTC
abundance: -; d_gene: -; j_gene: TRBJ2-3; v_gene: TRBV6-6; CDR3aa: CASSLTNTQYF; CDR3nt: TGTGCCAGCAGTTTGACTAATACGCAGTATTTT
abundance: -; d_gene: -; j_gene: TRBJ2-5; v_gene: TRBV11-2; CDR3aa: CASSLAQGGSETQYF; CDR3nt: TGTGCCAGCAGCTTAGCACAGGGCGGGAGTGAGACCCAGTACTTC
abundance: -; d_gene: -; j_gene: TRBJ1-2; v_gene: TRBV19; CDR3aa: CASSMHGRDLVYGYTF; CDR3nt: TGTGCCAGTAGTATGCACGGCAGGGACTTGGTCTATGGCTACACCTTC